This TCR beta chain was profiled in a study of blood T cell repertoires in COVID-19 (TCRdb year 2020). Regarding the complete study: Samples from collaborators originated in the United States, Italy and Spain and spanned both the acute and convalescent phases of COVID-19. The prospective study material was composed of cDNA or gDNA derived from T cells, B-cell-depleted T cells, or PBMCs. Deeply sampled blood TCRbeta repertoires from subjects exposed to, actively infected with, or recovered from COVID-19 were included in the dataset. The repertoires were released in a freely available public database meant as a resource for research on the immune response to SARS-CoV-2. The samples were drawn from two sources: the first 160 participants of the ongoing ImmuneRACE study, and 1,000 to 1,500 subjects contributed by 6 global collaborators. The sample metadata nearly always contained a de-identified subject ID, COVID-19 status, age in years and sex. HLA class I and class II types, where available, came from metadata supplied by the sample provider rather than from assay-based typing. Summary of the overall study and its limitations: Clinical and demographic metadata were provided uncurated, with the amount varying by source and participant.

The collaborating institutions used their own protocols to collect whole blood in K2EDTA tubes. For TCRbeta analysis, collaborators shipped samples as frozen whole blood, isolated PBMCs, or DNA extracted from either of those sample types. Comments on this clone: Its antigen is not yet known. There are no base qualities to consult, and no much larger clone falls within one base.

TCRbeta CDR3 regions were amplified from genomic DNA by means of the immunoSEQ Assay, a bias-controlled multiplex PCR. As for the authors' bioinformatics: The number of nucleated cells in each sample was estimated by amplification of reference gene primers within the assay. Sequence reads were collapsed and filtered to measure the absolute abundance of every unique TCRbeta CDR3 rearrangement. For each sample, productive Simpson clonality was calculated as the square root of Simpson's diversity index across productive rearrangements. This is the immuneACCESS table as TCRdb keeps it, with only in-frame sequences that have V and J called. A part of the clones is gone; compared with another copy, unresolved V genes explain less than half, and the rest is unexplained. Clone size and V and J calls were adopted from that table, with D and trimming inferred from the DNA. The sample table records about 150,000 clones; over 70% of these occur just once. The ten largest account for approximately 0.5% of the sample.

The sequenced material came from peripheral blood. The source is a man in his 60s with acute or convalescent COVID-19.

The CDR3 protein sequence reads: CASSGTGQVLGFGNTIYF. The nucleotide sequence is TGTGCCAGCAGTGGAACGGGACAGGTGTTGGGCTTTGGAAACACCATATATTTT. This chain is built from TRBV25-1 and TRBJ1-3; 8 bases in the middle match TRBD1. Per the germline V gene, MGHDK is the CDR1 and SYGVNS is the CDR2. The CDR3 numbers 18 residues from cysteine through phenylalanine. Of all the DNA, just the CDR3 is kept, 54 bases in frame from base 1. Here V drops 4 bases and J drops 3 bases, and the junction holds 14 bases not matched to any gene.